This TCR beta chain came from a study of Graves' ophthalmopathy and Graves' hyperthyroidism. Study in general: Hyperthyroidism qualified as stable when ophthalmopathy did not develop within 18 months of follow-up.

The study's findings and limits: Distinction of ophthalmopathy from stable hyperthyroidism by a 13-signature model reached nearly 90% sensitivity and roughly 78% specificity. Sensitivity reached 70.59% and specificity approximately 72% when the model predicted ophthalmopathy progression.

A diagnosis was made from clinical symptoms together with serum thyroxine, TRAb, thyroid ultrasound and orbital computed tomography. RNA transcripts were the template, and TCR beta CDR3 regions were amplified from them. An initial RT-PCR round employing HTBI primers preceded a second-round multiplex PCR. TCRdb recomputed calls from the multiplex PCR reads with MiXCR, one row per CDR3 protein. The sample yields about 1.1 million distinct CDR3 sequences, less than 45% seen once. The CDR3 spans 16 residues. Looked up from germline, CDR1 is GTSNPN and CDR2 is SVGIG (reference sequence). V shed 1 base and J shed 8 bases, with 18 bases lying between them. This clonotype came up many times. Its specificity is unknown.

The V and J genes are TRBV30 and TRBJ1-6; D unclear. The source of this sequence is an adult man with Graves' hyperthyroidism. The specimen sequenced was peripheral blood or thyroid tissue (not recorded which). This chain's CDR3 is CAWSALKTIGDSPLHF. DNA for the CDR3: TGTGCCTGGAGTGCCCTAAAGACAATCGGAGATTCACCCCTCCACTTT.